Given below is one TCR beta chain in context. Per the original methods: From reference gene primer amplification, estimates of nucleated cell counts were derived. Generated by immunoSEQ multiplex PCR, the TCRdb table keeps only in-frame clones and is missing some. The V and J calls and the clone size are those of that table, but D and trimming were determined from the DNA. Of about 150,000 clones listed, approximately 86% were seen once; the top ten hold roughly 3%. V lost 8 bases, J lost 7 bases, and 9 bases stayed unmatched. Germline V gene sequence: CDR1 MDHEN, CDR2 SYDVKM. The CDR3 contains 14 residues. This entry belongs to a study of blood T cell repertoires in COVID-19. About the research overall: The study drew acute and convalescent COVID-19 samples from the United States, Italy and Spain. The analysed material was cDNA or gDNA that came from T cells, B-cell-depleted T cells, or PBMCs.

The receptor comes from a man in his 70s with acute or convalescent COVID-19. The V and J genes are TRBV28 and TRBJ2-1; 9 bases map to TRBD2. The specimen was peripheral blood. This chain's CDR3 is CASGPGSGSNEQFF. In DNA form, the CDR3 reads TGTGCCAGCGGGCCAGGTAGCGGGAGTAATGAGCAGTTCTTC.